These 15 T cell receptor beta chains were sequenced from one sample in a study of Graves' ophthalmopathy and Graves' hyperthyroidism. Amplified material comprised TCR beta CDR3 regions derived from RNA transcripts. RT-PCR with HTBI primers came first, then second-round multiplex PCR. Each CDR3 protein is one row after TCRdb ran MiXCR on the multiplex PCR reads. The repertoire includes roughly 480,000 distinct CDR3 sequences, approximately 15% of them detected once, and approximately 9.8% sits in the top ten. The source material was blood. The receptors here all came from a woman aged 25 to 39 with Graves' ophthalmopathy.

This clonotype appeared many times. The gene calls are TRBV6-1 and TRBJ1-1; 7 nucleotides agree with TRBD1. CDR1 and CDR2 from the germline V gene are MNHNS and SASEGT. J gave up 1 base and V 4 bases, and 3 bases lay outside the gene matches. CDR3 length: 14 residues. CDR3: CASSGRTGNTEAFF. The CDR3 nucleotides read TGTGCCAGCAGTGGGCGGACAGGGAACACTGAAGCTTTCTTT.

The sample holds many counts of this clonotype. This chain uses TRBV20-1 with TRBJ2-4; 14 bases map to TRBD2. This CDR3 region has 15 residues. With V trimmed by 3 bases and J by 8 bases, 6 bases remained unmatched. Germline CDR1 reads DFQATT; CDR2 reads SNEGSKA (reference sequence). The CDR3 region is CSARTSGGAADIQYF. CDR3 nucleotide sequence: TGCAGTGCTAGGACTAGCGGGGGGGCCGCGGACATTCAGTACTTC.

The chain carries TRBV3-1 and TRBJ2-7; D is perhaps TRBD1 or TRBD2 (6 bases each). V lost 1 base and J 5 bases, leaving 18 bases between the germline ends. The V gene's germline CDR1 is LGHDT and CDR2 YNNKEL (reference sequence). This CDR3 is 16 amino acids long. CDR3 DNA: TGTGCCAGCAGCCAAGTGCCCGGGGGCTTCGGGAACGAGCAGTACTTC. It yields the protein CASSQVPGGFGNEQYF.

This clonotype appeared many times. J is TRBJ1-2 and V is TRBV2; tentative D call: TRBD1 (5 bases). This CDR3 spans 12 amino acids. V was shortened by 7 bases and J by 8 bases, with 14 bases between the two germline ends. Germline V gene lookup returns CDR1 SNHLY and CDR2 FYNNEI. As DNA, the CDR3 is TGTGCCAGCATCACGCAGAGGGGCGGCTACACCTTC. The encoded protein is CASITQRGGYTF.

There are many counts of this clonotype. The genes are TRBV28 and TRBJ2-7, with 16 bases aligning to TRBD2. The length of the CDR3 is 18 residues. Germline CDR1 is MDHEN and CDR2 is SYDVKM. V trimming: 3 bases; J trimming: 0 bases; junction bases outside the gene matches: 5. CDR3 bases: TGTGCCAGCAGTTTTATGGGACTAGCGGGAGGGTTCTCCTACGAGCAGTACTTC. As protein: CASSFMGLAGGFSYEQYF.

This clonotype was seen many times. The chain couples TRBV6-5 to TRBJ2-2; D may be TRBD2 (6 bases). V was clipped by 2 bases and J by 0 bases, with 7 bases between them. This CDR3 contains 15 residues. Germline CDR1 MNHEY, CDR2 SVGAGI. The CDR3: CASSYGGPNTGELFF. The CDR3 bases are TGTGCCAGCAGTTACGGAGGGCCGAACACCGGGGAGCTGTTTTTT.

The V gene is TRBV6-2 or TRBV6-3, the J gene TRBJ2-7, with TRBD2 matching over 7 bases. The CDR3 covers 16 residues. Germline CDR1 reads MNHEY; CDR2 reads SVGEGT. V lost 4 bases to trimming and J lost 3 bases; unmatched junction nucleotides: 12. The CDR3 reads CASSWGRGDGIYEQYF. The CDR3 bases are TGTGCCAGCAGTTGGGGCCGGGGGGACGGTATCTACGAGCAGTACTTC.

On this clonotype itself: A much larger clone sits a single nucleotide away, making a read error possible. The chain combines TRBV5-1 with TRBJ2-5; perhaps D is TRBD1 or TRBD2 (5 bases each). This CDR3 has 14 amino acids. V was shortened by 4 bases and J by 5 bases, with 15 bases between the two germline ends. CDR1 SGHRS and CDR2 YFSETQ come from the germline V gene. This CDR3 reads CASSHGTTMETQYF. CDR3 coding DNA: TGCGCCAGCAGCCACGGGACCACGATGGAGACCCAGTACTTC.

The chain recombines TRBV6-1 with TRBJ2-7, with D possibly called TRBD1 or TRBD2 (6 bases each). This CDR3 is 16 amino acids long. The V gene lost 5 bases and the J gene lost 3 bases, with 20 bases spanning the gap. Germline-derived CDR1 and CDR2 are MNHNS and SASEGT. The DNA for the CDR3 is TGTGCCAGCAGTAAAGGTAGCGGACAGAGCCTCTACGAGCAGTACTTC. Translated: CASSKGSGQSLYEQYF.

The table lists this clonotype with many counts. For the CDR3, the DNA is TGTGCCAGCAGTTTTAAGCGGGAGGAGTACGAGCAGTACTTC. It encodes CASSFKREEYEQYF. The chain employs TRBV12-3 or TRBV12-4 and TRBJ2-7; TRBD2 matches 9 bases. V shed 3 bases, J shed 4 bases, and the junction held 4 bases outside the gene matches. The length of the CDR3 is 14 residues.

This clonotype was picked up many times. This sequence joins TRBV12-3 or TRBV12-4 and TRBJ1-1, with a weak D call TRBD1 (5 bases). There are 15 residues in the CDR3. The V and J ends lost 3 bases and 5 bases respectively, with 16 bases between them. For the CDR3, the DNA is TGTGCCAGCAGTTTTGTATCAGGGTACGTGACTGAAGCTTTCTTT. Translated, it gives CASSFVSGYVTEAFF.

Concerning this clonotype itself: One base away lies a much larger clone, so this may be a sequencing read error. This likely comes from a read error, as the CDR3 has no conserved phenylalanine or tryptophan at its end. This chain links TRBV28 with TRBJ1-2; possible D gene TRBD1, 6 bases. The CDR3 spans 12 residues. V lost 6 bases to trimming and J lost 4 bases, with 9 bases between them. Germline values: CDR1 MDHEN, CDR2 SYDVKM. The CDR3 protein is CASRGGGYGYTV. The CDR3, as DNA: TGTGCCAGCAGAGGAGGGGGCTATGGCTACACCGTC.

This clonotype was observed at least ten times. Here the CDR3 reads CAWSGSKTITEAFF. The CDR3 DNA is TGTGCCTGGAGTGGTAGCAAGACAATCACTGAAGCTTTCTTT. This chain links TRBV30 with TRBJ1-1; unclear D gene. The germline V and J ends were trimmed by 1 base and 4 bases, with 13 bases remaining between them. Per germline, CDR1 GTSNPN and CDR2 SVGIG (reference sequence). The CDR3 extends over 14 amino acids.

In its sample, this clonotype was seen many times. The chain joins TRBV7-9 to TRBJ1-2; maybe TRBD1 (6 bases). This CDR3 is built from 13 residues. Germline V gives CDR1 SEHNR, CDR2 FQNEAQ (reference sequence). V lost 5 bases, J lost 4 bases, and 11 bases lay in between. CDR3 DNA sequence: TGTGCCAGCAGCCTCGACAGGACCTATGGCTACACCTTC. It yields the protein CASSLDRTYGYTF.

This clonotype was seen ten or more times. The CDR3 sequence: CASSLDEGQGDNYGYTF. The CDR3 DNA sequence: TGTGCCAGCAGCTTAGATGAAGGACAGGGGGATAACTATGGCTACACCTTC. The chain couples TRBV11-2 to TRBJ1-2; 10 bases agree with TRBD1. V lost 0 bases to trimming and J lost 1 base; unmatched junction nucleotides: 5. The CDR3 sequence is 17 residues long. CDR1 is SGHAT and CDR2 is FQNNGV in the germline V gene.